This paragraph covers one T cell receptor (beta chain) sequence. The CDR3 consists of 13 residues. With V trimmed by 2 bases and J by 8 bases, 5 bases remained unmatched. Germline values: CDR1 LGHDT, CDR2 YNNKEL (reference sequence). This entry belongs to a study of blood T cell repertoires in COVID-19. At the level of the study: COVID-19 samples, acute and convalescent, were from the United States, Italy and Spain. In each case, the material was cDNA or gDNA derived from T cells, B-cell-depleted T cells, or PBMCs.

Per the original data handling: The authors estimated nucleated cell counts from reference gene primer amplification. TCRdb's table, derived via immunoSEQ multiplex PCR, lists solely in-frame clones and lacks some. Clone size and the V and J calls come from that table; the DNA yielded D and trimming. The table has roughly 260,000 clones, more than 70% seen once. The TCR sequence derives from a woman aged 45-60 years with acute or convalescent COVID-19. This chain uses TRBV3-1 (or the pseudogene TRBV3-2) with TRBJ1-2, with 7 bases aligning to TRBD1. The specimen was peripheral blood. In DNA form, the CDR3 reads TGTGCCAGCAGCCAACTAGACAGGGACGGCTACACCTTC. It encodes CASSQLDRDGYTF.